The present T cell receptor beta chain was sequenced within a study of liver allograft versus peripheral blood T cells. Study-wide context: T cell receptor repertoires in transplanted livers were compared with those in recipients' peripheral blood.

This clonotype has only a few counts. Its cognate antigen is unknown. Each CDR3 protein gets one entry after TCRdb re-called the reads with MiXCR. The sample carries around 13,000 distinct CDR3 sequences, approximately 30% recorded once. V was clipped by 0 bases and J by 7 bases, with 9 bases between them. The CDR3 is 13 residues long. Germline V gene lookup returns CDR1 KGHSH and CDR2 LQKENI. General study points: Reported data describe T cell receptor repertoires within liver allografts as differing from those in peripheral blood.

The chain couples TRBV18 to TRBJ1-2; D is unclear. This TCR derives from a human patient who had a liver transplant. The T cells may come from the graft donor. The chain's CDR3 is CASSPPERAGYTF. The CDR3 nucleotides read TGTGCCAGCTCACCACCGGAAAGGGCTGGCTACACCTTC.